This TCR beta chain was profiled in a study of blood T cell repertoires in COVID-19. At the level of the study: COVID-19 samples from acute and convalescent phases originated in the United States, Italy and Spain. PBMCs, B-cell-depleted T cells, or T cells were the source of the cDNA or gDNA that made up the material.

Germline V lookup: CDR1 MNHEY, CDR2 SVGAGI. Trimming took 3 bases from V and 10 from J, leaving 16 bases between them. CDR3 length: 15 residues. In the original workflow: Nucleated cell number was recorded as an estimate derived from reference gene primer amplification. Data came from immunoSEQ multiplex PCR; TCRdb stores just in-frame clones and leaves some out. The D gene and trimming were derived from the DNA, and the V and J assignments and clone size from that table. The profile shows 120,000 or so clones, approximately 90% of them singletons. This clone was observed a few times. The sequenced sample consisted of peripheral blood. V and J are TRBV6-5 and TRBJ1-6; D is unclear. The source of this sequence is a woman aged 50 to 60 with acute or convalescent COVID-19. DNA for the CDR3: TGTGCCAGCAGTTATTCCCTAGTGGCGGAATCACCCCTCCACTTT. Protein: CASSYSLVAESPLHF.